The rows below give T cell receptor beta chains drawn from one sample of a study of cytomegalovirus exposure and HLA in healthy donors. Libraries were prepared by immunoSEQ multiplex PCR; TCRdb keeps only in-frame clonotypes and omits some of them. The data show about 120,000 clones, roughly a tenth seen once. Sequencing used PBMCs. Receptors originate from a man aged 25-40 years in good health and CMV-seronegative. CDR3s include the opening cysteine and the closing phenylalanine or tryptophan. The order of the fields is clone size, V gene, D gene, J gene, CDR3 length, CDR3 protein, CDR3 DNA. A D gene is named only where the DNA matches it firmly. The size field is filled for only some rows; it gives once, few, many or a size class.

>.|TRBV28|.|TRBJ1-1|15
CASAGAAPRNTEAFF
TGTGCCAGCGCAGGGGCTGCCCCGAGGAACACTGAAGCTTTCTTT
>few|TRBV11-2|TRBD2|TRBJ2-7|14
CASSPAGGPSEQYF
TGTGCCAGCAGCCCAGCGGGAGGGCCGTCCGAGCAGTACTTC
>few|TRBV11-3|TRBD2|TRBJ2-1|15
CASSLELAGDNEQFF
TGTGCCAGCAGCTTAGAACTAGCGGGAGACAATGAGCAGTTCTTC
>.|TRBV10-3|TRBD2|TRBJ2-3|14
CAIKGSGGTDTQYF
TGTGCCATCAAGGGGAGCGGGGGCACAGATACGCAGTATTTT
>.|TRBV30|.|TRBJ2-5|12
CAWSVSRETQYF
TGTGCCTGGAGTGTATCGAGAGAGACCCAGTACTTC
>.|TRBV4-1|.|TRBJ2-7|14
CASSFGLPGDEQYF
TGCGCCAGCAGCTTCGGGCTACCGGGGGACGAGCAGTACTTC
>few|TRBV6-1|.|TRBJ1-3|15
CASRPSPDPGNTIYF
TGTGCCAGCAGACCTAGTCCTGATCCTGGAAACACCATATATTTT
>few|TRBV2|TRBD2|TRBJ2-1|15
CASSSSGRAADEQFF
TGTGCCAGCAGTTCTAGCGGGAGGGCCGCTGATGAGCAGTTCTTC
>.|TRBV9|TRBD2|TRBJ2-5|15
CASSSSLAGGETQYF
TGTGCCAGCAGCTCCTCACTAGCGGGTGGGGAGACCCAGTACTTC
>few|TRBV7-6|.|TRBJ2-1|18
CASSLVGWGEEEYNEQFF
TGTGCCAGCAGCTTAGTTGGTTGGGGGGAGGAGGAGTACAATGAGCAGTTCTTC
>few|TRBV7-8|.|TRBJ2-5|15
CASSLLYRDRETQYF
TGTGCCAGCAGCTTATTATACAGGGATCGAGAGACCCAGTACTTC
>few|TRBV6-6|.|TRBJ2-7|14
CASRAGTGGNEQYF
TGTGCCAGCAGGGCCGGGACCGGGGGTAACGAGCAGTACTTC
>few|TRBV7-9|TRBD2|TRBJ2-7|16
CASSQGTSGRNYEQYF
TGTGCCAGCAGCCAAGGGACTAGCGGGAGAAACTACGAGCAGTACTTC
>.|TRBV5-4|TRBD2|TRBJ2-7|15
CASSPPAGGMREQYF
TGTGCCAGCAGCCCCCCGGCGGGGGGTATGAGAGAGCAGTACTTC
>.|TRBV19|.|TRBJ2-7|15
CASSESWDFSYEQYF
TGTGCCAGTAGTGAGAGCTGGGACTTCTCCTACGAGCAGTACTTC
>.|TRBV6-5|TRBD2|TRBJ2-2|14
CASSFLAGAGELFF
TGTGCCAGCAGTTTCCTAGCGGGAGCCGGGGAGCTGTTTTTT
>.|TRBV6-1|TRBD1|TRBJ2-5|14
CASSESNRGKTQYF
TGTGCCAGCAGTGAAAGCAACAGGGGGAAGACCCAGTACTTC
>few|TRBV4-1|TRBD1|TRBJ2-1|16
CASSQVRDRGYNEQFF
TGCGCCAGCAGCCAAGTCCGGGACAGGGGTTACAATGAGCAGTTCTTC
>few|TRBV18|.|TRBJ1-4|13
CASSRSVGEKLFF
TGTGCCAGCTCACGATCAGTTGGTGAAAAACTGTTTTTT
>.|TRBV7-6|TRBD1|TRBJ2-2|16
CASSLEQGARTGELFF
TGTGCCAGCAGCTTAGAACAGGGGGCGCGGACCGGGGAGCTGTTTTTT
>few|TRBV10-3|.|TRBJ2-7|12
CAISDKPYEQYF
TGTGCCATATCGGACAAGCCCTACGAGCAGTACTTC
>few|TRBV6-5|TRBD1|TRBJ2-7|15
CASSYAGQGAYEQYF
TGTGCCAGCAGTTACGCAGGACAGGGGGCGTACGAGCAGTACTTC
>few|TRBV5-6|.|TRBJ1-1|14
CASSPREENTEAFF
TGTGCCAGCAGCCCGCGCGAGGAAAACACTGAAGCTTTCTTT
>.|TRBV15|TRBD1|TRBJ2-3|18
CATSRVEGYGTGTDTQYF
TGTGCCACCAGCAGAGTAGAGGGGTACGGGACAGGGACAGATACGCAGTATTTT
>few|TRBV28|.|TRBJ2-5|14
CASRPRGFQETQYF
TGTGCCAGCAGGCCTCGAGGGTTCCAGGAGACCCAGTACTTC
>.|TRBV5-1|TRBD1|TRBJ1-6|16
CASSLSGTAYNSPLHF
TGCGCCAGCAGCTTGAGTGGGACAGCATATAATTCACCCCTCCACTTT
>.|TRBV10-3|.|TRBJ1-3|14
CAAGQPLSGNTIYF
TGTGCCGCCGGACAGCCACTCTCTGGAAACACCATATATTTT
>.|TRBV11-3|TRBD1|TRBJ2-5|14
CASSQGQGKETQYF
TGTGCCAGCAGCCAGGGACAGGGTAAAGAGACCCAGTACTTC
>.|TRBV7-9|.|TRBJ1-5|13
CASSLDESQPQHF
TGTGCCAGCAGCTTAGACGAGAGTCAGCCCCAGCATTTT
>few|TRBV6-1|.|TRBJ2-5|14
CASSARTAQETQYF
TGTGCCAGCAGTGCCCGGACAGCTCAAGAGACCCAGTACTTC
>.|TRBV5-4|TRBD1|TRBJ2-5|14
CASSSTGGQETQYF
TGTGCCAGCAGCAGTACAGGGGGCCAAGAGACCCAGTACTTC
>few|TRBV6-5|.|TRBJ2-5|14
CASSSASGQETQYF
TGTGCCAGCAGTTCCGCGAGCGGTCAAGAGACCCAGTACTTC
>few|TRBV27|.|TRBJ1-2|15
CASSLKTDPNYGYTF
TGTGCCAGCAGTTTAAAGACAGATCCCAACTATGGCTACACCTTC
>few|TRBV19|TRBD1|TRBJ2-7|14
CASKAGQGVYEQYF
TGTGCCAGCAAAGCAGGCCAGGGGGTCTACGAGCAGTACTTC
>few|TRBV27|.|TRBJ1-2|14
CASTSTGSNYGYTF
TGTGCCAGCACCTCTACAGGGAGTAACTATGGCTACACCTTC
>.|TRBV7-9|TRBD2|TRBJ2-3|15
CASRRTSGGVGTQYF
TGTGCCAGCAGGCGGACTAGCGGGGGGGTAGGGACGCAGTATTTT
>.|TRBV5-1|TRBD2|TRBJ2-2|16
CASSLWASGIAGELFF
TGCGCCAGCAGCTTGTGGGCTAGCGGGATTGCCGGGGAGCTGTTTTTT
>few|TRBV5-1|.|TRBJ1-3|14
CASSLDRNGNTIYF
TGCGCCAGCAGCTTGGACAGGAACGGAAACACCATATATTTT
>few|TRBV4-1|.|TRBJ2-7|14
CASSQVSPAHEQYF
TGCGCCAGCAGCCAAGTCTCCCCCGCGCACGAGCAGTACTTC
>few|TRBV7-2|.|TRBJ2-5|13
CASSPPKQETQYF
TGTGCCAGCAGCCCACCTAAGCAAGAGACCCAGTACTTC
>once|TRBV10-3|TRBD1|TRBJ2-6|20
CAISPGSGQGIHSGANVLTF
TGTGCCATCAGTCCGGGGTCCGGACAGGGTATTCATTCTGGGGCCAACGTCCTGACTTTC
>few|TRBV19|TRBD1|TRBJ1-2|15
CASTGSGQGIHGYTF
TGTGCCAGTACGGGGTCCGGACAGGGAATACATGGCTACACCTTC
>few|TRBV5-1|TRBD1|TRBJ2-7|15
CASSLPGQGGNEQYF
TGCGCCAGCAGCTTACCGGGACAGGGGGGCAACGAGCAGTACTTC
>.|TRBV19|TRBD2|TRBJ2-7|16
CASSIPPGGSSYEQYF
TGTGCCAGTAGTATTCCCCCGGGCGGGAGCTCCTACGAGCAGTACTTC
>.|TRBV6-4|.|TRBJ1-2|12
CASSADRYGYTF
TGTGCCAGCAGTGCGGACAGATATGGCTACACCTTC
>few|TRBV21-1|.|TRBJ1-5|17
CASSKSPGVIGNQPQHF
TGTGCCAGCAGCAAGAGCCCAGGGGTTATTGGCAATCAGCCCCAGCATTTT
>.|TRBV9|TRBD2|TRBJ2-7|15
CASSPQAGSLGEQYF
TGTGCCAGCAGCCCCCAAGCGGGGTCCTTAGGCGAGCAGTACTTC
>few|TRBV11-2|TRBD2|TRBJ2-3|15
CASSLVAGVTDTQYF
TGTGCCAGCAGCTTAGTAGCGGGGGTCACAGATACGCAGTATTTT
>few|TRBV18|TRBD1|TRBJ1-5|17
CASSPMTGARSNQPQHF
TGTGCCAGCTCACCTATGACAGGGGCTAGGAGCAATCAGCCCCAGCATTTT
>.|TRBV28|.|TRBJ1-1|15
CASTLRTVPNTEAFF
TGTGCCAGCACCCTACGGACAGTCCCGAACACTGAAGCTTTCTTT
>.|TRBV11-2|.|TRBJ1-5|14
CASSLDSLNQPQHF
TGTGCCAGCAGCTTGGACAGCTTAAATCAGCCCCAGCATTTT
>.|TRBV30|TRBD1|TRBJ2-7|15
CAWSVRDRDVSEQYF
TGTGCCTGGAGTGTCCGGGACAGGGACGTTTCCGAGCAGTACTTC
>few|TRBV4-1|TRBD1|TRBJ2-7|13
CASSGDRPYEQYF
TGCGCCAGCAGCGGGGACAGGCCTTACGAGCAGTACTTC
>few|TRBV9|TRBD1|TRBJ2-5|15
CASSGRDSQAETQYF
TGTGCCAGCAGCGGAAGGGACAGCCAGGCGGAGACCCAGTACTTC
>.|TRBV29-1|.|TRBJ1-2|16
CSVDTRGRRLNYCYTF
TGCAGCGTTGATACCAGGGGACGCCGCCTTAACTATTGCTACACCTTC
>few|TRBV9|.|TRBJ2-1|16
CASSVEGVSSYNEQFF
TGTGCCAGCAGCGTAGAAGGGGTGAGCTCCTACAATGAGCAGTTCTTC
>few|TRBV7-3|.|TRBJ2-6|15
CASSVQGSGANVLTF
TGTGCCAGCAGCGTACAGGGCTCTGGGGCCAACGTCCTGACTTTC
>few|TRBV6-5|.|TRBJ1-1|12
CASSQRWTEAFF
TGTGCCAGCAGTCAGAGGTGGACTGAAGCTTTCTTT
>few|TRBV30|TRBD1|TRBJ2-4|17
CAWSTKRSDRVKNIQYF
TGTGCCTGGAGCACCAAACGCTCGGACAGGGTCAAAAACATTCAGTACTTC
>few|TRBV5-1|.|TRBJ1-4|15
CASSLRRGQSEKLFF
TGCGCCAGCAGCTTGAGGCGGGGGCAGAGTGAAAAACTGTTTTTT